The 31 T cell receptor beta chains given below trace back to one sample, sequenced in a study of shared T cell receptors in the human thymus. Here immunoSEQ multiplex PCR was the method, and the copy in TCRdb shows in-frame clones only, minus some. The data contain hundreds of thousands of clones, roughly 90% of them seen just once; the ten biggest clones take up 0.008% to 0.011%. The sample was also reused in another study, on human thymus T cells.

Sequencing used thymocytes. These receptors all come from a boy less than two years old with a congenital heart defect.

The chain combines TRBV23-1 with TRBJ2-1, with D maybe TRBD1 (6 bases). TRBV23-1 is an open reading frame, and its role is uncertain. The CDR3 length is 12 residues. Trimming shortened V by 6 bases and J by 6 bases, and 9 bases separated the two germline ends. The CDR3 is CASRGTPNEQFF. Here the CDR3 DNA reads TGCGCCAGCAGGGGGACACCCAATGAGCAGTTCTTC.

This clone was seen more than once but under ten times. The rearrangement joins TRBV7-3 to TRBJ2-2; 8 bases line up with TRBD1. J gave up 6 bases and V 4 bases, and 4 bases lay outside the gene matches. The CDR3 sequence is 14 residues long. Germline V CDR1 and CDR2: SGHTA, FQGTGA. The CDR3 DNA reads as TGTGCCAGCAGCTCCAGACAGGGGCCCGGGGAGCTGTTTTTT. This sequence encodes CASSSRQGPGELFF.

The chain recombines TRBV19 with TRBJ1-1; TRBD1 aligns across 7 bases. V gave up 5 bases and J gave up 1 base; unmatched junction bases: 7. This CDR3 is built from 15 residues. The germline V gene encodes CDR1 LNHDA and CDR2 SQIVND (reference sequence). Here the CDR3 reads CASSSTQGTNTEAFF. CDR3 DNA sequence: TGTGCCAGTAGTTCAACACAGGGGACGAACACTGAAGCTTTCTTT.

The chain carries TRBV19 and TRBJ1-5, with TRBD1 matching over 11 bases. The trim removed 7 bases at V and 7 bases at J, leaving 6 bases unmatched. Germline CDR1 is LNHDA and CDR2 is SQIVND (reference sequence). The CDR3 loop spans 14 amino acids. DNA for the CDR3: TGTGCCAGTACGGGACAGGGGGATAGGCAGCCCCAGCATTTT. This encodes CASTGQGDRQPQHF. The full variable domain, with the rest looked up from reference TRBV19 and TRBJ1-5, is DGGITQSPKYLFRKEGQNVTLSCEQNLNHDAMYWYRQDPGQGLRLIYYSQIVNDFQKGDIAEGYSVSREKKESFPLTVTSAQKNPTAFYLCASTGQGDRQPQHFGDGTRLSIL.

The chain has TRBV2 and TRBJ2-3; D might be TRBD2 (6 bases). Germline-derived CDR1 and CDR2 are SNHLY and FYNNEI. The CDR3 has 15 amino acids. Trimming removed 8 bases at V and 1 base at J, with 16 bases between. The CDR3 is CASCTREKGTDTQYF. In DNA, the CDR3 is TGTGCCAGCTGCACCCGGGAGAAAGGCACAGATACGCAGTATTTT.

V and J are TRBV6-7 and TRBJ1-1; D ambiguous. TRBV6-7 is labeled an ORF, and its function is uncertain. V lost 9 bases and J lost 1, with 12 bases in between. The CDR3 length is 13 residues. CDR3 region: CASNWGENTEAFF. In DNA, the CDR3 is TGTGCCAGTAATTGGGGAGAGAACACTGAAGCTTTCTTT.

The CDR3 region is CASSTPGQGFLGNEQFF. As DNA, the CDR3 is TGTGCCAGCAGCACCCCGGGACAGGGGTTTTTGGGGAATGAGCAGTTCTTC. This chain links TRBV7-2 with TRBJ2-1, with 10 bases identical to TRBD1. The CDR3 consists of 17 residues. V trimming: 5 bases; J trimming: 7 bases; junction bases outside the gene matches: 14. CDR1 is SGHTA and CDR2 is FQGNSA in the germline V gene. Complete variable domain (other parts from reference TRBV7-2 and TRBJ2-1): GAGVSQSPSNKVTEKGKDVELRCDPISGHTALYWYRQSLGQGLEFLIYFQGNSAPDKSGLPSDRFSAERTGGSVSTLTIQRTQQEDSAVYLCASSTPGQGFLGNEQFFGPGTRLTVL.

This chain joins TRBV2 and TRBJ2-7, with D maybe TRBD1 (6 bases). CDR3 size: 13 residues. Germline CDR1 reads SNHLY; CDR2 reads FYNNEI. Trimming removed 6 bases from V and 0 bases from J, with 9 bases in between. The CDR3 sequence: CASRLDSSYEQYF. In nucleotides, the CDR3 is TGTGCCAGCAGGCTGGACAGCTCCTACGAGCAGTACTTC.

The V and J genes are TRBV7-9 and TRBJ2-1, with 11 bases lining up with TRBD2. This CDR3 spans 17 amino acids. V was clipped by 4 bases and J by 4 bases; unmatched bases: 9. Germline V gives CDR1 SEHNR, CDR2 FQNEAQ (reference sequence). The CDR3 loop is CASSSSVAGGFYNEQFF. In DNA form, the CDR3 reads TGTGCCAGCAGCTCATCAGTAGCGGGAGGGTTTTACAATGAGCAGTTCTTC.

This chain links TRBV5-1 with TRBJ2-2, with D maybe TRBD1 (5 bases). The V and J ends lost 0 bases and 6 bases respectively, with 18 bases between them. Germline-derived CDR1 and CDR2 are SGHRS and YFSETQ. The CDR3 length is 17 residues. DNA of the CDR3: TGCGCCAGCAGCTTGGGACAGCTGACAAGGGGTCCCGGGGAGCTGTTTTTT. Protein: CASSLGQLTRGPGELFF. Full variable domain (missing parts from reference TRBV5-1 and TRBJ2-2): KAGVTQTPRYLIKTRGQQVTLSCSPISGHRSVSWYQQTPGQGLQFLFEYFSETQRNKGNFPGRFSGRQFSNSRSEMNVSTLELGDSALYLCASSLGQLTRGPGELFFGEGSRLTVL.

This chain uses TRBV27 with TRBJ2-1, with 8 bases lining up with TRBD2. Unmatched junction bases numbered 14, after V lost 4 bases and J lost 0 bases. CDR1 is MNHEY and CDR2 is SMNVEV in the germline V gene (reference sequence). The CDR3 has 19 amino acids. The CDR3 protein is CASSSPLRGATSSYNEQFF. Written as DNA, the CDR3 is TGTGCCAGCAGTTCACCGTTGCGGGGGGCTACGAGCTCCTACAATGAGCAGTTCTTC.

The chain recombines TRBV23-1 with TRBJ2-2; TRBD1 might be the D (5 bases). TRBV23-1 is placed among ORFs of uncertain function. The germline V and J ends were trimmed by 4 bases and 4 bases, with 13 bases remaining between them. The CDR3 sequence is 15 residues long. CDR3 sequence: CASSRRTPITGELFF. CDR3 nucleotide sequence: TGCGCCAGCAGTCGAAGGACACCTATCACCGGGGAGCTGTTTTTT.

This clone was seen more than once but under ten times. This chain connects TRBV2 to TRBJ1-2, with D perhaps matching TRBD1 (6 bases). CDR1 SNHLY and CDR2 FYNNEI come from the germline V gene. V was pared by 4 bases and J by 0 bases, with 12 bases between. The CDR3 runs 15 residues. The CDR3 region has the DNA TGTGCCAGCAGTGTTACGGGACACGCTAACTATGGCTACACCTTC. Residues: CASSVTGHANYGYTF.

This sequence joins TRBV27 and TRBJ2-3, with TRBD2 matching over 9 bases. From germline, CDR1 is MNHEY and CDR2 SMNVEV (reference sequence). Trimming cost V 5 bases and J 7 bases; bases outside gene matches: 10. This CDR3 has 15 amino acids. In DNA form, the CDR3 reads TGTGCCAGCAGTCCTCAGCGGGAGGATCCCCATACGCAGTATTTT. Protein: CASSPQREDPHTQYF.

The genes are TRBV4-1 and TRBJ2-7; TRBD1 matches 10 bases. Germline values: CDR1 MGHRA, CDR2 YSYEKL. The CDR3 runs 13 residues. The ends lost 8 bases at V and 2 bases at J; junction bases unmatched: 3. CDR3 DNA sequence: TGCGCCAGCGGTGGGACAGGGGCCTACGAGCAGTACTTC. Its translation: CASGGTGAYEQYF.

The genes are TRBV7-8 and TRBJ2-7, with D unresolved. V shed 6 bases and J shed 1 base, with 19 bases lying between them. CDR3 length: 16 amino acids. Germline V gene sequence: CDR1 SGHVS, CDR2 FQNEAQ. CDR3 region: CASRYEIELSSYEQYF. The CDR3 nucleotides are TGTGCCAGCAGATATGAGATTGAACTCTCATCCTACGAGCAGTACTTC.

A note on this clone: The junction departs from germline at one end; a sequencing error may be responsible. The rearrangement uses TRBV7-9 and TRBJ2-1; 11 bases match TRBD2. Per germline, CDR1 SEHNR and CDR2 FQNEAQ (reference sequence). CDR3 size: 16 residues. CDR3: CASSPNSGRAYNEQFF. CDR3 coding DNA: TGTGCCAGCAGCCCCAATAGCGGGAGGGCCTATAATGAGCAGTTCTTC.

V gene TRBV6-6 combines with J gene TRBJ2-3; 7 nucleotides align to TRBD2. The CDR3 contains 12 residues. The V and J ends lost 6 bases and 7 bases, in that order; junction bases with no gene match: 4. CDR1 and CDR2 (germline): MNHNY, SVGAGI (reference sequence). CDR3 residues: CASSGLGHTQYF. The CDR3, as DNA: TGTGCCAGCAGCGGACTAGGGCATACGCAGTATTTT.

This sequence joins TRBV29-1 and TRBJ1-2; 11 bases line up with TRBD1. After removal of 4 bases from V and 2 bases from J, the junction contained 3 bases not matched to a gene. This CDR3 contains 14 residues. Germline values: CDR1 SQVTM, CDR2 ANQGSEA. The CDR3 loop is CSVVRTGGNYGYTF. CDR3 nucleotides: TGCAGCGTTGTAAGGACAGGGGGCAACTATGGCTACACCTTC.

This chain joins TRBV6-5 and TRBJ2-5; a weak D match, TRBD2 (5 bases). The J call is in doubt because the DNA end fits TRBJ2-7 better. CDR1 and CDR2 from the germline V gene are MNHEY and SVGAGI. The CDR3 is 12 residues long. In nucleotides, the CDR3 is TGTGCCAGCAGTTCCCGGGACTACGAGCAGTACTTC. It codes for CASSSRDYEQYF.

This clone appeared a few times. V gene TRBV6-5 combines with J gene TRBJ1-4; 7 positions agree with TRBD1. The CDR3 loop spans 14 amino acids. Germline lookup yields CDR1 MNHEY and CDR2 SVGAGI. After removal of 4 bases from V and 3 bases from J, the junction contained 2 bases not matched to a gene. The CDR3 region has the DNA TGTGCCAGCAGTTCCACAGGGGCTAATGAAAAACTGTTTTTT. It is translated as CASSSTGANEKLFF.

The genes are TRBV4-3 and TRBJ1-5; no reliable D call. Trimming removed 1 base at V and 2 bases at J, with 9 bases between. This CDR3 is built from 15 residues. Germline V gives CDR1 LGHNA, CDR2 YSLEER. In DNA, the CDR3 is TGCGCCAGCAGCCAAGCCGGCCAGGGCAATCAGCCCCAGCATTTT. Protein sequence: CASSQAGQGNQPQHF.

The J gene is TRBJ2-7, the V gene TRBV5-6; D is ambiguous. The germline V gene has CDR1 SGHDT and CDR2 YYEEEE. The CDR3 has 14 amino acids. V shed 0 bases and J shed 5 bases, with 12 bases lying between them. CDR3 residues: CASSLALAWDEQYF. For the CDR3, the DNA is TGTGCCAGCAGCTTGGCTTTAGCCTGGGACGAGCAGTACTTC.

The V and J genes are TRBV6-1 and TRBJ2-4; 7 bases match TRBD1. Trimming cost V 2 bases and J 0 bases; bases outside gene matches: 4. Germline CDR1 reads MNHNS; CDR2 reads SASEGT. This CDR3 has 16 amino acids. CDR3 sequence reads: CASSERGRPAKNIQYF. The DNA of the CDR3 is TGTGCCAGCAGTGAAAGGGGGCGCCCAGCCAAAAACATTCAGTACTTC.

V usage is TRBV4-3 and J usage is TRBJ2-4; 7 bases map to TRBD2. The germline CDR1 and CDR2 sequences are LGHNA and YSLEER. The CDR3 length is 20 residues. V lost 0 bases, J lost 1 base, and 15 bases stayed unmatched. In nucleotides, the CDR3 is TGCGCCAGCAGCCAAGATATGGGGGAGGGCCGGGGTTTTGCCAAAAACATTCAGTACTTC. Translated: CASSQDMGEGRGFAKNIQYF.

This clone was counted a single time. V gene TRBV2 combines with J gene TRBJ2-3; 10 bases fit TRBD2. The V and J ends lost 7 bases and 3 bases, in that order; junction bases with no gene match: 4. Germline V gene data show CDR1 as SNHLY and CDR2 as FYNNEI. This CDR3 spans 14 amino acids. The CDR3: CASTASGRTDTQYF. CDR3 nucleotide sequence: TGTGCCAGCACGGCTAGCGGGAGAACAGATACGCAGTATTTT.

The chain employs TRBV5-1 and TRBJ1-4, with D maybe TRBD1 (5 bases). Germline lookup yields CDR1 SGHRS and CDR2 YFSETQ. The CDR3 sequence is 16 residues long. V was pared by 0 bases and J by 2 bases, with 11 bases between. DNA for the CDR3: TGCGCCAGCAGCTTGGGCGGCCGGGGGACTAATGAAAAACTGTTTTTT. Its protein product is CASSLGGRGTNEKLFF.

The rearrangement joins TRBV5-5 to TRBJ2-2; a possible D gene is TRBD2 (5 bases). The CDR3 loop spans 14 amino acids. Trimming shortened V by 4 bases and J by 4 bases, and 11 bases separated the two germline ends. From germline, CDR1 is SGHKS and CDR2 YYEKEE (reference sequence). The CDR3 DNA follows: TGTGCCAGCAGCGCAGTAGAGGGCACCGGGGAGCTGTTTTTT. Translation gives CASSAVEGTGELFF.

This chain's CDR3 is CASSPTQGNSYEQYF. The CDR3 coding sequence is TGTGCCAGCAGCCCCACCCAGGGAAATTCTTACGAGCAGTACTTC. The chain uses TRBV7-2 and TRBJ2-7; weak D call: TRBD1 (5 bases). Per the germline V gene, CDR1 is SGHTA and CDR2 is FQGNSA. V lost 5 bases and J lost 4, with 18 bases in between. This CDR3 comprises 15 residues.

This clone was detected only a few times. This rearrangement joins TRBV5-6 to TRBJ2-3; 8 positions agree with TRBD1. After removal of 5 bases from V and 2 bases from J, the junction contained 7 bases not matched to a gene. Germline V gene sequence: CDR1 SGHDT, CDR2 YYEEEE. The CDR3 totals 15 residues. This CDR3 reads CASRGGQVHTDTQYF. CDR3 bases: TGTGCCAGCAGGGGGGGACAGGTCCACACAGATACGCAGTATTTT.

The V and J genes are TRBV7-9 and TRBJ2-7, with TRBD2 matching over 12 bases. Germline values: CDR1 SEHNR, CDR2 FQNEAQ (reference sequence). V lost 1 base, J lost 5 bases, and 9 bases stayed unmatched. The CDR3 has 17 residues. CDR3 protein: CASSLGLAGGLKNEQYF. As DNA, the CDR3 is TGTGCCAGCAGCTTAGGGCTAGCGGGAGGGCTGAAGAACGAGCAGTACTTC. Together with reference TRBV7-9 and TRBJ2-7, the CDR3 gives the full variable domain: DTGVSQNPRHKITKRGQNVTFRCDPISEHNRLYWYRQTLGQGPEFLTYFQNEAQLEKSRLLSDRFSAERPKGSFSTLEIQRTEQGDSAMYLCASSLGLAGGLKNEQYFGPGTRLTVT.